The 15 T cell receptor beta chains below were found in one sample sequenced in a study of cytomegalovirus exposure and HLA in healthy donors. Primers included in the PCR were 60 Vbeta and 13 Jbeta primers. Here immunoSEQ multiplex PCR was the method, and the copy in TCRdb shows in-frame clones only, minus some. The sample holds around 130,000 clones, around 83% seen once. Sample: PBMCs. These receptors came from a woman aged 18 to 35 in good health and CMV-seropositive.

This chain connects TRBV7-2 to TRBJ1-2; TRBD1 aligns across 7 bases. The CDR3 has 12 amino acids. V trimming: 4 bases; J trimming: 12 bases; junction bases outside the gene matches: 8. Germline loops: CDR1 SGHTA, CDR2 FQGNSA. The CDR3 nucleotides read TGTGCCAGCAGCTCTGGACAGGAACTTCACACCTTC. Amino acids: CASSSGQELHTF.

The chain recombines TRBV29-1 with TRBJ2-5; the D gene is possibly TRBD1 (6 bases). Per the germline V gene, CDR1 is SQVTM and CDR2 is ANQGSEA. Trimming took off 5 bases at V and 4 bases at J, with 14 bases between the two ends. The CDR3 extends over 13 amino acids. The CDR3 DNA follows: TGCAGCGTTACCGGGACACCCTCAGAGACCCAGTACTTC. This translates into CSVTGTPSETQYF.

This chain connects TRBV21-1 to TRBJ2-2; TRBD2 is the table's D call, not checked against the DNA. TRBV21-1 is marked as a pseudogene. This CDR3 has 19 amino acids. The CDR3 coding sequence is TGTGCCAGCAGCACCCGACCGATTCAGGGTAGGGAGGACACCGGGGAGCTGTTTTTT. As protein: CASSTRPIQGREDTGELFF.

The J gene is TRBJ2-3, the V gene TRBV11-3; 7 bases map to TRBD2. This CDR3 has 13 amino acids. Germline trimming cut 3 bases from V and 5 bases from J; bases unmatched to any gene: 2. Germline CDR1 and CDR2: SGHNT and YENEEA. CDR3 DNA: TGTGCCAGCAGCTTCACGGGGGGAGATACGCAGTATTTT. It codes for CASSFTGGDTQYF.

In DNA form, the CDR3 reads TGCGCCAGCAGCCGTGGACAGGGTGGCTCACCCCTCCACTTT. Translation gives CASSRGQGGSPLHF. V usage is TRBV4-1 and J usage is TRBJ1-6, with 8 bases identical to TRBD1. Trimming cost V 4 bases and J 10 bases; bases outside gene matches: 6. CDR1 is MGHRA, CDR2 YSYEKL, per germline. The CDR3 sequence is 14 residues long.

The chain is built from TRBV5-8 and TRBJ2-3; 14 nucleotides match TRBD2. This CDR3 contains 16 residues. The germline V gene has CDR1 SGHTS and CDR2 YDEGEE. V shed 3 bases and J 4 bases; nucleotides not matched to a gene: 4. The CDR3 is CASSSRLAGGPDTQYF. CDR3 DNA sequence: TGTGCCAGCAGCTCCAGACTAGCGGGGGGGCCAGATACGCAGTATTTT.

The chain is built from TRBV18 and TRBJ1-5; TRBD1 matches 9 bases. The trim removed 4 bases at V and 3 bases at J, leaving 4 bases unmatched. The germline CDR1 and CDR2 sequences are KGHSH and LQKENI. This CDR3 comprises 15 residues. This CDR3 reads CASSQGQGDNQPQHF. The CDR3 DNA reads TGTGCCAGCTCACAGGGACAGGGTGACAATCAGCCCCAGCATTTT.

This CDR3 reads CASSSGQGSYEQYF. CDR3 nucleotide sequence: TGTGCCAGCAGCTCCGGACAGGGATCCTACGAGCAGTACTTC. The chain combines TRBV5-4 with TRBJ2-7; 8 nucleotides line up with TRBD1. The V segment lost 3 bases and the J segment 1 base; nucleotides outside the gene matches: 3. Germline V gene lookup returns CDR1 SGHNT and CDR2 YYREEE (reference sequence). CDR3 size: 14 residues.

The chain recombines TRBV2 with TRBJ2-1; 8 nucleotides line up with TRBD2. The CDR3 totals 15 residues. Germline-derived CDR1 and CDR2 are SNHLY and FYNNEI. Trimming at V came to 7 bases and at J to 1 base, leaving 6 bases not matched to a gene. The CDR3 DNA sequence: TGTGCCAGCAAGTTTGGCGGGGGGTCCTACAATGAGCAGTTCTTC. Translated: CASKFGGGSYNEQFF.

CDR3 loop: CASSVGGVDEKLFF. The CDR3 nucleotides are TGTGCCAGCAGCGTAGGAGGAGTCGACGAAAAACTGTTTTTT. J is TRBJ1-4 and V is TRBV9; D is undetermined. The V and J ends lost 0 bases and 8 bases respectively, with 11 bases between them. The CDR3 sequence is 14 residues long. Germline CDR1 SGDLS, CDR2 YYNGEE.

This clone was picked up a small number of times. The CDR3 protein is CASSQPARERGEQFF. The CDR3 DNA is TGCGCCAGCAGCCAACCCGCAAGGGAGCGGGGTGAGCAGTTCTTC. The rearrangement uses TRBV4-1 and TRBJ2-1; TRBD2 matches 7 bases. The CDR3 loop spans 15 amino acids. The trim removed 2 bases at V and 9 bases at J, leaving 10 bases unmatched. In germline, CDR1 is MGHRA, CDR2 YSYEKL.

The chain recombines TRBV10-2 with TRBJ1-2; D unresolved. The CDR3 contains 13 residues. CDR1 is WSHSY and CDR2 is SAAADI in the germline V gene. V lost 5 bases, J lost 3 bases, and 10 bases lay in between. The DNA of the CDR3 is TGCGCCAGCAGTCCCATTGGCTACTATGGCTACACCTTC. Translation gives CASSPIGYYGYTF.

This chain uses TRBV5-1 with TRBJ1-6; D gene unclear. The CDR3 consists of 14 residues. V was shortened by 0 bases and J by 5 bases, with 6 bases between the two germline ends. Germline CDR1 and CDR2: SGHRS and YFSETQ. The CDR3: CASSLGGDNSPLHF. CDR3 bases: TGCGCCAGCAGCTTGGGCGGGGATAATTCACCCCTCCACTTT.

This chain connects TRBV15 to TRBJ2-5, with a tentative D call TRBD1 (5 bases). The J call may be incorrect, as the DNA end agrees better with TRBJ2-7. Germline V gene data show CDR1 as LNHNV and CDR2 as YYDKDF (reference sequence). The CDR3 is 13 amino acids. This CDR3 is CATSRDRGYEQYF. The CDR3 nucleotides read TGTGCCACCAGCAGAGATAGGGGATACGAGCAGTACTTC.

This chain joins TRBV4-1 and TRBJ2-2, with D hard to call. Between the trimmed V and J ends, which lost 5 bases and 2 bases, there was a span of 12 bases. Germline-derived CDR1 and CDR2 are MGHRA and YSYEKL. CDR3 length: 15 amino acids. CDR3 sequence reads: CASSSISKNTGELFF. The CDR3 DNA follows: TGCGCCAGCAGCAGCATTTCCAAAAACACCGGGGAGCTGTTTTTT.